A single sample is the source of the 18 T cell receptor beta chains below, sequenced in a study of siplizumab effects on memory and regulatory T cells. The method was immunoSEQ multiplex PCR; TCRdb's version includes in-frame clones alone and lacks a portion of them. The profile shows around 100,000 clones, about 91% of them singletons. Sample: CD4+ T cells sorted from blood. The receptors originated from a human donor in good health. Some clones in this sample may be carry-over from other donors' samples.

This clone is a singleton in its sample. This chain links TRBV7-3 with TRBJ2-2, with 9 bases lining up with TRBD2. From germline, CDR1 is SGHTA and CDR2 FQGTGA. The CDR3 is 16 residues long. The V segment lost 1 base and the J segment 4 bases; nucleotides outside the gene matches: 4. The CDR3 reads CASSLKAGGLTGELFF. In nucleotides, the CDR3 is TGTGCCAGCAGCTTAAAAGCGGGAGGACTCACCGGGGAGCTGTTTTTT.

CDR3 protein: CAINGTSKQDEQYF. CDR3 DNA: TGTGCCATAAACGGGACTTCTAAACAGGACGAGCAGTACTTC. The genes are TRBV2 and TRBJ2-7; tentative D call: TRBD2 (6 bases). V was pared by 10 bases and J by 5 bases, with 21 bases between. CDR3 length: 14 amino acids. Germline V lookup: CDR1 SNHLY, CDR2 FYNNEI. Supplemented by reference TRBV2 and TRBJ2-7, the full variable domain reads EPEVTQTPSHQVTQMGQEVILRCVPISNHLYFYWYRQILGQKVEFLVSFYNNEISEKSEIFDDQFSVERPDGSNFTLKIRSTKLEDSAMYFCAINGTSKQDEQYFGPGTRLTVT.

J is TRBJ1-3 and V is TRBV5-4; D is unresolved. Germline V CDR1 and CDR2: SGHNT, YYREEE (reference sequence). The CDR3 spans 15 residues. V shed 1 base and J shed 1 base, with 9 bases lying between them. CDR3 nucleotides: TGTGCCAGCAGCTTGTGGGGAGGTTCTGGAAACACCATATATTTT. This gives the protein CASSLWGGSGNTIYF.

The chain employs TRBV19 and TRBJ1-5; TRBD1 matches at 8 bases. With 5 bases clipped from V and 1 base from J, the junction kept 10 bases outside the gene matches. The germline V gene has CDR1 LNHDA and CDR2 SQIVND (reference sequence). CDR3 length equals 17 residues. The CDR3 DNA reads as TGTGCCAGTAGTGCCGGGACAGGACCTAGAAGCAATCAGCCCCAGCATTTT. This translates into CASSAGTGPRSNQPQHF.

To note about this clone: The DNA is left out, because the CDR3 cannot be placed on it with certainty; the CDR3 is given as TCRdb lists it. The CDR3 region is CASSNWGEWGYGTDTQYF. The chain employs TRBV21-1 and TRBJ2-3; the table gives TRBD2 as D, unverified against the DNA. TRBV21-1 is shown as a pseudogene. The CDR3 extends over 18 residues, inclusive of both ends.

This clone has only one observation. The CDR3 loop reads CASSSGLYEQYF. The CDR3, as DNA: TGTGCCAGTAGTAGTGGTCTCTACGAGCAGTACTTC. This sequence joins TRBV19 and TRBJ2-7; D ambiguous. V was shortened by 4 bases and J by 3 bases, with 7 bases between the two germline ends. Germline V gene sequence: CDR1 LNHDA, CDR2 SQIVND (reference sequence). The CDR3 has 12 amino acids.

The DNA for the CDR3 is TGTGCCAGCATTATGACGATGAGCACAGATACGCAGTATTTT. Protein sequence: CASIMTMSTDTQYF. The V gene is TRBV2, the J gene TRBJ2-3, with unresolved D. This CDR3 spans 14 amino acids. Trimming stripped 7 bases from V and 0 bases from J, with 11 bases between. The V gene's germline CDR1 is SNHLY and CDR2 FYNNEI.

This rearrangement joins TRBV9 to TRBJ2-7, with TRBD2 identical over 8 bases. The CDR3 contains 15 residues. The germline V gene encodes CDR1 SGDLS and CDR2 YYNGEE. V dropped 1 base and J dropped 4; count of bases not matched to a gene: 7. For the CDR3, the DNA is TGTGCCAGCAGCGTACACGCGGGGGGACAATACGAGCAGTACTTC. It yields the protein CASSVHAGGQYEQYF.

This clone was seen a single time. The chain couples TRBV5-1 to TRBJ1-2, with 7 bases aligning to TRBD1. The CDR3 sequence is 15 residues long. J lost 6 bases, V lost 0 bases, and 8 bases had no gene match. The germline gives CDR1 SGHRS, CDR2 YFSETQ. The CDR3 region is CASSLDRGTVDGYTF. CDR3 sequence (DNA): TGCGCCAGCAGCTTGGACAGGGGAACGGTGGATGGCTACACCTTC.

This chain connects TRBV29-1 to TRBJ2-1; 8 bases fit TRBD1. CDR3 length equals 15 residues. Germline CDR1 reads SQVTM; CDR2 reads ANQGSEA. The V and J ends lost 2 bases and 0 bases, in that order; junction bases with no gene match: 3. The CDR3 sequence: CSVERTGSSYNEQFF. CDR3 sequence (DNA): TGCAGCGTTGAAAGGACAGGGAGCTCCTACAATGAGCAGTTCTTC.

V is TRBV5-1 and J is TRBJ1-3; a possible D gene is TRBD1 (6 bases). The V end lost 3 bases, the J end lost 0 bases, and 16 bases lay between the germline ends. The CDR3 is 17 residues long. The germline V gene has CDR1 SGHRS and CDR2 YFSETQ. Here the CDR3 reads CASSSTPGQNSGNTIYF. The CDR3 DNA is TGCGCCAGCAGCTCAACCCCCGGACAGAACTCTGGAAACACCATATATTTT.

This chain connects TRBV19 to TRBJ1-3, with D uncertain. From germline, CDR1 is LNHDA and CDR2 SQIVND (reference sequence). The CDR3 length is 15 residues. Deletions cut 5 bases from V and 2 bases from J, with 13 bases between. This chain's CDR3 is CASSSQTSPGNTIYF. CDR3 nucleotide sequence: TGTGCCAGTAGTTCGCAGACCTCGCCTGGAAACACCATATATTTT.

Here the CDR3 reads CAISDGGDYGYTF. The CDR3 DNA follows: TGTGCCATCAGTGACGGGGGCGACTATGGCTACACCTTC. The chain recombines TRBV10-3 with TRBJ1-2; D may be TRBD1 (6 bases). The ends were cut back, 3 bases at V and 3 bases at J, with 8 bases in the middle. The CDR3 loop spans 13 amino acids. Germline V lookup: CDR1 ENHRY, CDR2 SYGVKD.

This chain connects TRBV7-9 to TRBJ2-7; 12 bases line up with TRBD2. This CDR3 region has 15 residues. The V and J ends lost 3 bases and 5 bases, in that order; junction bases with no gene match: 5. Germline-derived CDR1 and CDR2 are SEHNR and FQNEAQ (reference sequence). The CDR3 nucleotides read TGTGCCAGCAGCTTCCCTCTAGCGGGAGGGAACGAGCAGTACTTC. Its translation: CASSFPLAGGNEQYF.

The CDR3 DNA is TGTGCCTGGAGTAAGGGAGCTAACTATGGCTACACCTTC. Its protein is CAWSKGANYGYTF. The chain has TRBV30 and TRBJ1-2; no firm D call. V was shortened by 2 bases and J by 0 bases, with 7 bases between the two germline ends. Germline V lookup: CDR1 GTSNPN, CDR2 SVGIG (reference sequence). This CDR3 is 13 amino acids long.

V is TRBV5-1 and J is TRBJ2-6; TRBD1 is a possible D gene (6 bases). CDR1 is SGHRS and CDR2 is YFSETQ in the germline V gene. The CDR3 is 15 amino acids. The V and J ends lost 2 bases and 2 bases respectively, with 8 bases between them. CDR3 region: CASSFSGAGANVLTF. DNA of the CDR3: TGCGCCAGCAGCTTCTCAGGGGCTGGGGCCAACGTCCTGACTTTC.

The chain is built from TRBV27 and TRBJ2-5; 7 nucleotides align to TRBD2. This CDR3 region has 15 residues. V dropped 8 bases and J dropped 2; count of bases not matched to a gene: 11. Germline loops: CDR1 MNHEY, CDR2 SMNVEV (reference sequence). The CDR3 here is CASSSRGRGQETQYF. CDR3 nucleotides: TGTGCCAGCTCTTCTCGCGGGAGAGGGCAAGAGACCCAGTACTTC.

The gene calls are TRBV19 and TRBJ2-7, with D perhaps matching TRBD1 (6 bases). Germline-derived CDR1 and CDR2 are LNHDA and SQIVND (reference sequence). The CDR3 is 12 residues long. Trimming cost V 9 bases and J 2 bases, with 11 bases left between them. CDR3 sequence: CASGQKTYEQYF. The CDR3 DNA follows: TGTGCCAGCGGACAGAAGACCTACGAGCAGTACTTC. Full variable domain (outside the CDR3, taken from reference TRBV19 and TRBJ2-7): DGGITQSPKYLFRKEGQNVTLSCEQNLNHDAMYWYRQDPGQGLRLIYYSQIVNDFQKGDIAEGYSVSREKKESFPLTVTSAQKNPTAFYLCASGQKTYEQYFGPGTRLTVT.